One and the same sample provided the 19 T cell receptor beta chains below, sequenced in a study of blood T cell repertoires in COVID-19. Profiled with immunoSEQ multiplex PCR; TCRdb holds only in-frame clones, not every one. The data contain 50,000 to 75,000 clones, around 77% of them singletons. The sample consisted of peripheral blood. These receptor sequences come from an elderly man with active or convalescent COVID-19.

V is TRBV18 and J is TRBJ2-7, with D tentatively TRBD1 (7 bases). V was trimmed by 3 bases and J by 6 bases, leaving 15 bases between them. Per the germline V gene, CDR1 is KGHSH and CDR2 is LQKENI. The CDR3 totals 14 residues. CDR3 coding DNA: TGTGCCAGCTCACCCAGCCAGGGGGGCGGCGAGCAGTACTTC. Amino acid sequence: CASSPSQGGGEQYF.

The genes are TRBV2 and TRBJ2-3; TRBD2 matches at 9 bases. The J segment lost 3 bases and the V segment lost 11 bases, leaving 15 bases of the junction unmatched. This CDR3 is 16 amino acids long. Germline assignment: CDR1 SNHLY and CDR2 FYNNEI. The CDR3 coding sequence is TGTGCCCGCGGGGGGGTGGAGCGGGGGATAACAGATACGCAGTATTTT. The encoded protein is CARGGVERGITDTQYF. The full variable domain, its missing parts supplied by reference TRBV2 and TRBJ2-3, is EPEVTQTPSHQVTQMGQEVILRCVPISNHLYFYWYRQILGQKVEFLVSFYNNEISEKSEIFDDQFSVERPDGSNFTLKIRSTKLEDSAMYFCARGGVERGITDTQYFGPGTRLTVL.

A few counts support this clone. The chain uses TRBV4-1 and TRBJ2-3; 10 bases match TRBD2. The CDR3 loop spans 15 amino acids. Unmatched junction bases numbered 9, after V lost 6 bases and J lost 6 bases. Germline V CDR1 and CDR2: MGHRA, YSYEKL. CDR3 nucleotide sequence: TGCGCCAGCAGACGACTAGCGGGCGCCGTGGATACGCAGTATTTT. Translation: CASRRLAGAVDTQYF.

The chain has TRBV28 and TRBJ1-4; TRBD1 matches at 7 bases. CDR3 size: 14 residues. After removal of 4 bases from V and 8 bases from J, the junction contained 7 bases not matched to a gene. The germline V gene encodes CDR1 MDHEN and CDR2 SYDVKM. Written as DNA, the CDR3 is TGTGCCAGCAGTTCCCCGACAGGGAGAGAAAAACTGTTTTTT. Translating it yields CASSSPTGREKLFF.

This clone was detected only a few times. The rearrangement links TRBV5-6 to TRBJ2-3; D ambiguous. The V gene's germline CDR1 is SGHDT and CDR2 YYEEEE. The CDR3 sequence is 16 residues long. V lost 4 bases, J lost 0 bases, and 15 bases lay in between. This CDR3 is CASSPFRLASTDTQYF. Here the CDR3 DNA reads TGTGCCAGCAGCCCCTTTCGACTGGCTAGCACAGATACGCAGTATTTT.

The chain joins TRBV5-1 to TRBJ2-7; 8 bases match TRBD1. Per germline, CDR1 SGHRS and CDR2 YFSETQ. The length of the CDR3 is 14 residues. Unmatched junction bases numbered 4, after V lost 2 bases and J lost 3 bases. Here the CDR3 DNA reads TGCGCCAGCAGCTTCACAGGGGGTATCTACGAGCAGTACTTC. Translated: CASSFTGGIYEQYF.

The CDR3: CASRETGASYEQYF. The CDR3 nucleotides are TGCGCCAGCAGAGAGACAGGGGCCTCCTACGAGCAGTACTTC. V usage is TRBV10-2 and J usage is TRBJ2-7; TRBD1 matches 8 bases. The CDR3 spans 14 residues. V lost 6 bases to trimming and J lost 0 bases; unmatched junction nucleotides: 4. Germline-derived CDR1 and CDR2 are WSHSY and SAAADI.

V usage is TRBV5-8 and J usage is TRBJ1-5, with D uncertain. The CDR3 is 15 residues long. Germline lookup yields CDR1 SGHTS and CDR2 YDEGEE. The V and J ends lost 5 bases and 0 bases respectively, with 12 bases between them. CDR3 nucleotide sequence: TGTGCCAGCAGTCCCGGGATAGATAGCAATCAGCCCCAGCATTTT. It is translated as CASSPGIDSNQPQHF.

The chain combines TRBV3-1 (or the pseudogene TRBV3-2) with TRBJ2-1; 15 bases are shared with TRBD2. The CDR3 spans 18 residues. The V and J ends lost 0 bases and 5 bases, in that order; junction bases with no gene match: 5. From germline, CDR1 is LGHDT and CDR2 YNNKEL (reference sequence). The CDR3 nucleotides read TGTGCCAGCAGCCAAGACCCGGGACTAGCGGGGGGTAACAATGAGCAGTTCTTC. It translates to CASSQDPGLAGGNNEQFF.

The genes are TRBV18 and TRBJ2-3, with TRBD2 matching over 8 bases. V gave up 2 bases and J gave up 3 bases; unmatched junction bases: 7. CDR1 KGHSH and CDR2 LQKENI come from the germline V gene. The CDR3 runs to 16 residues. CDR3: CASSPAPSGGTDTQYF. The DNA for the CDR3 is TGTGCCAGCTCACCAGCCCCATCGGGGGGGACAGATACGCAGTATTTT.

This clone was recorded only once. The chain is built from TRBV27 and TRBJ2-1; 7 bases line up with TRBD1. The length of the CDR3 is 13 residues. Germline CDR1 reads MNHEY; CDR2 reads SMNVEV (reference sequence). V gave up 4 bases and J gave up 7 bases; unmatched junction bases: 4. The CDR3 coding sequence is TGTGCCAGCAGTTCCGGCAGGGGGAATGAGCAGTTCTTC. Protein: CASSSGRGNEQFF.

The rearrangement links TRBV2 to TRBJ2-7; D unclear. The CDR3 loop spans 12 amino acids. The germline V gene has CDR1 SNHLY and CDR2 FYNNEI. The V and J ends lost 2 bases and 6 bases respectively, with 8 bases between them. In DNA form, the CDR3 reads TGTGCCAGCAGTGAACGCGTATCCGAGCAGTACTTC. This translates into CASSERVSEQYF.

The chain couples TRBV19 to TRBJ1-2; the match to TRBD1 covers 10 bases. The CDR3 spans 18 residues. Unmatched junction bases numbered 19, after V lost 6 bases and J lost 6 bases. CDR1 and CDR2 from the germline V gene are LNHDA and SQIVND (reference sequence). CDR3 in DNA: TGTGCCAGTAGACCTCCCGGTGGGCGGGACAGGGGCCGTCATGGCTACACCTTC. Its translation: CASRPPGGRDRGRHGYTF.

V gene TRBV3-1 (or the pseudogene TRBV3-2) combines with J gene TRBJ2-7, with a weak D call TRBD1 (6 bases). The ends were cut back, 1 base at V and 5 bases at J, with 9 bases in the middle. This CDR3 region has 13 residues. Germline CDR1 is LGHDT and CDR2 is YNNKEL (reference sequence). The CDR3 region has the DNA TGTGCCAGCAGCCAAGTCAACAGGGACGAGCAGTACTTC. Translating it yields CASSQVNRDEQYF.

This clone appeared a single time. The genes are TRBV6-5 and TRBJ2-4; 7 bases line up with TRBD1. The CDR3 is made up of 15 amino acids. The trim removed 2 bases at V and 12 bases at J, leaving 13 bases unmatched. CDR1 is MNHEY and CDR2 is SVGAGI in the germline V gene. In nucleotides, the CDR3 is TGTGCCAGCAGTTACGACCCCGGGACAGATAAGAGTCAGTACTTC. This codes for CASSYDPGTDKSQYF.

This clone was counted between two and nine times. J is TRBJ2-7 and V is TRBV6-5, with TRBD1 matching 8 bases. CDR1 and CDR2 from the germline V gene are MNHEY and SVGAGI. V dropped 9 bases and J dropped 0; count of bases not matched to a gene: 10. CDR3 size: 15 residues. CDR3 sequence (DNA): TGTGCCAGTAAGTACAAGGACAGGGACTCCTACGAGCAGTACTTC. It codes for CASKYKDRDSYEQYF.

The V call is TRBV5-1, the J call TRBJ2-2; TRBD1 matches 8 bases. V was pared by 7 bases and J by 2 bases, with 4 bases of the junction left unmatched. This CDR3 region has 14 residues. Germline CDR1 is SGHRS and CDR2 is YFSETQ. This CDR3 reads CASQDRGNTGELFF. The CDR3 DNA reads as TGCGCCAGCCAAGACAGGGGTAACACCGGGGAGCTGTTTTTT.

The rearrangement links TRBV15 to TRBJ2-5; TRBD1 aligns across 7 bases. CDR1 is LNHNV and CDR2 is YYDKDF in the germline V gene (reference sequence). The CDR3 contains 16 residues. V trimming: 1 base; J trimming: 2 bases; junction bases outside the gene matches: 7. CDR3 sequence: CATSRVGTVLQETQYF. In nucleotides, the CDR3 is TGTGCCACCAGCAGAGTGGGGACAGTATTGCAAGAGACCCAGTACTTC.

This clone was detected only a few times. The chain has TRBV29-1 and TRBJ1-2, with 7 bases aligning to TRBD1. The CDR3 is made up of 14 amino acids. J was trimmed by 6 bases and V by 0 bases; bases with no gene match: 7. In germline, CDR1 is SQVTM, CDR2 ANQGSEA. The CDR3 spells CSVEDRAQGHGYTF. The CDR3 nucleotides are TGCAGCGTTGAAGATAGGGCACAGGGGCATGGCTACACCTTC.